A selection of T cell receptor beta chains follows, all from one sample in a study of OX40 agonist ivuxolimab in advanced cancers. Profiling relied on immunoSEQ multiplex PCR, and the TCRdb table lists in-frame clones only, not all of them. This sample yields about 150,000 clones, of which around 93% are seen a single time; 0.9% to 1.2% belongs to the top ten. This specimen consisted of CD4+ or CD8+ T cells sorted from blood, obtained in a trial of the OX40 agonist ivuxolimab. Receptors originate from an adult with an advanced solid tumor such as melanoma, head and neck, liver or kidney cancer. The CDR3 runs from the conserved cysteine through the conserved F or W.

cdr3_aa: CAIREGLAGGNTGELFF; cdr3_length: 17; j_call: TRBJ2-2; v_call: TRBV10-3
cdr3_aa: CASSFTGANVLTF; cdr3_length: 13; j_call: TRBJ2-6; v_call: TRBV7-2
cdr3_aa: CASTGSYYEQYF; cdr3_length: 12; j_call: TRBJ2-7; v_call: TRBV28
cdr3_aa: CASSLEGQLYGYTF; cdr3_length: 14; j_call: TRBJ1-2; v_call: TRBV28
cdr3_aa: CASSPGLGLGSYNSPLHF; cdr3_length: 18; j_call: TRBJ1-6; v_call: TRBV28
cdr3_aa: CASSLGREPNYGYTF; cdr3_length: 15; j_call: TRBJ1-2; v_call: TRBV18
cdr3_aa: CARPGQGVTEAFF; cdr3_length: 13; j_call: TRBJ1-1; v_call: TRBV6-1
cdr3_aa: CASSSQGAVDTQYF; cdr3_length: 14; j_call: TRBJ2-3; v_call: TRBV6-5
cdr3_aa: CAWSRGGKNIQYF; cdr3_length: 13; j_call: TRBJ2-4; v_call: TRBV30
cdr3_aa: CASSPPIPTVNTEAFF; cdr3_length: 16; j_call: TRBJ1-1; v_call: TRBV21-1
cdr3_aa: CASSLDQLATDTQYF; cdr3_length: 15; j_call: TRBJ2-3; v_call: TRBV7-2
cdr3_aa: CASSTGTNQPQHF; cdr3_length: 13; j_call: TRBJ1-5; v_call: TRBV5-1
cdr3_aa: CASSSQWNQPQHF; cdr3_length: 13; j_call: TRBJ1-5; v_call: TRBV6-6